Listed below are T cell receptor beta chains from one sample, sequenced in a study of regulatory T cells in long-lasting Graves disease. TCRdb reanalysed the multiplex PCR reads using MiXCR and keeps one entry per CDR3 protein. Of approximately 360,000 distinct CDR3 sequences in the sample, around 23% were seen once. Sample: peripheral blood mononuclear cells (PBMCs), taken when the disease was refractory, from a patient treated with antithyroid drugs. Receptors originate from a woman aged 35 to 49 with Graves disease. Each CDR3 is given with its conserved first and last residue. Each record gives: J gene, V gene, CDR3 protein.

TRBJ2-7	TRBV9	CASSVAGGNYEQYF
TRBJ2-7	TRBV12-3/TRBV12-4	CASSSSIGLAASSYEQYF
TRBJ1-2	TRBV5-1	CASSLALSNGYTF
TRBJ1-2	TRBV28	CASSRRGTSPYGYTF
TRBJ2-3	TRBV2	CASRNRGGTDTQYF
TRBJ1-1	TRBV12-3/TRBV12-4	CASQILLRRGRNTEAFF
TRBJ2-7	TRBV15	CATSSRKDGGYEQYF
TRBJ2-5	TRBV15	CATSSKRYPWIQETQYF
TRBJ1-2	TRBV7-9	CASSPGRTGADGYTF
TRBJ2-3	TRBV7-8	CASSPTSGSTDAQYF
TRBJ2-2	TRBV7-6	CASMNTGKDRTGELFF
TRBJ2-1	TRBV28	CASHGWVAGGSSYNEQFF
TRBJ2-3	TRBV5-1	CASSLSGTGIGDTQYF
TRBJ2-3	TRBV6-2/TRBV6-3	CASSVGSVWLTDTQYF
TRBJ2-2	TRBV6-1	CASSDRLRGTGELFF
TRBJ2-5	TRBV28	CASSLYTSGYQETQYF
TRBJ2-7	TRBV5-6	CASSAGTGGTYEQYF
TRBJ1-5	TRBV12-3/TRBV12-4	CASSLGSGVQPQHF
TRBJ2-2	TRBV20-1	CSARVGSVTGELFF
TRBJ2-1	TRBV28	CASSPAGANTNEQFF
TRBJ1-4	TRBV5-1	CASSLRTPSHESKLFF
TRBJ2-6	TRBV28	CASSLHRGSGANVLTF
TRBJ1-5	TRBV29-1	CSARGGRDQPQHF
TRBJ1-1	TRBV29-1	CSVLDSLNTEAFF
TRBJ1-1	TRBV5-1	CASSTASNAEAFF
TRBJ2-7	TRBV10-3	CAISGRGYLSYEQYF
TRBJ2-7	TRBV7-9	CASSSTPRDSYYEQYF
TRBJ1-6	TRBV20-1	CSAGRGDGITFYNSPLHF
TRBJ1-1	TRBV10-1	CASSEQLNTEAFF
TRBJ2-7	TRBV11-2	CASKQWATAVGEQYF
TRBJ2-2	TRBV28	CASSIEPGLRTGELFF
TRBJ1-5	TRBV6-5	CASSYSGNSNQPQHF
TRBJ1-5	TRBV7-9	CASSSQANQPQHF
TRBJ2-7	TRBV5-1	CASSLPPNYEQYF
TRBJ2-3	TRBV10-3	CAIGGGPTDTQYF
TRBJ1-4	TRBV28	CASRYRGANEKLFF
TRBJ2-2	TRBV6-1	CASSALAGGTGELFF
TRBJ1-2	TRBV28	CASRSGGTGNYGYTF
TRBJ1-2	TRBV6-1	CASSPTRQFNYGYTF
TRBJ2-2	TRBV28	CASSTPPAGTGELFF
TRBJ2-5	TRBV29-1	CSVERLAEIQETQYF
TRBJ1-4	TRBV7-9	CASSSGTATATNEKLFF
TRBJ2-5	TRBV20-1	CSAPALRGEETQYF
TRBJ1-1	TRBV27	CASSLKGRPMNTKAFF
TRBJ2-7	TRBV2	CASLTLAPIHIYEQYF
TRBJ1-3	TRBV18	CASSQVPRGNTIYF
TRBJ2-7	TRBV7-3	CASSADSSYEQYF
TRBJ1-3	TRBV12-3/TRBV12-4	CASSRASGNTIYF
TRBJ2-7	TRBV7-9	CASSRSTISYEQYF